Listed here are 27 T cell receptor beta chains from one sample, sequenced in a study of shared clonotypes between healthy human individuals. Sequencing was performed with immunoSEQ multiplex PCR; in TCRdb, only in-frame clones are kept and a portion is missing. The table records approximately 2.3 million clones, approximately 93% of them present only once. Sequenced sample: naive CD4+ T cells from PBMCs. Subset of the sample: CD45RA+ positively selected. The receptors come from a man in his late teens or twenties in good health. Some clones in this sample may be carry-over from other donors' samples.

This chain connects TRBV7-2 to TRBJ1-5; 7 bases align to TRBD1. Germline V CDR1 and CDR2: SGHTA, FQGNSA. Trimming took 4 bases from V and 1 from J; bases not matched to a gene: 1. This CDR3 region has 14 residues. CDR3 region: CASSSGGSNQPQHF. The CDR3 coding sequence is TGTGCCAGCAGCTCAGGGGGGAGCAATCAGCCCCAGCATTTT.

The V gene is TRBV5-1, the J gene TRBJ2-7; D is unclear. Trimming removed 2 bases at V and 3 bases at J, with 12 bases between. Germline V gives CDR1 SGHRS, CDR2 YFSETQ. CDR3 length equals 14 residues. CDR3 amino acids: CASSLISVDYEQYF. In nucleotides, the CDR3 is TGCGCCAGCAGCTTAATTTCCGTTGACTACGAGCAGTACTTC. Full variable domain (rest looked up from reference TRBV5-1 and TRBJ2-7): KAGVTQTPRYLIKTRGQQVTLSCSPISGHRSVSWYQQTPGQGLQFLFEYFSETQRNKGNFPGRFSGRQFSNSRSEMNVSTLELGDSALYLCASSLISVDYEQYFGPGTRLTVT.

The chain recombines TRBV5-1 with TRBJ2-5; 7 nucleotides agree with TRBD2. Germline CDR1 reads SGHRS; CDR2 reads YFSETQ. V trimming: 3 bases; J trimming: 5 bases; junction bases outside the gene matches: 7. This CDR3 region has 14 residues. CDR3 coding DNA: TGCGCCAGCAGCTATTCAGCGGGATCGGAGACCCAGTACTTC. Its protein product is CASSYSAGSETQYF.

As DNA, the CDR3 is TGTGCCAGCGTGGGACTGCGCTTCAACTATGGCTACACCTTC. Translation: CASVGLRFNYGYTF. The chain joins TRBV28 to TRBJ1-2; tentative D call: TRBD1 (5 bases). The germline gives CDR1 MDHEN, CDR2 SYDVKM. This CDR3 comprises 14 residues. Trimming shortened V by 8 bases and J by 2 bases, and 15 bases separated the two germline ends.

The V gene is TRBV5-1, the J gene TRBJ1-1; maybe TRBD1 (6 bases). Trimming removed 0 bases from V and 0 bases from J, with 21 bases in between. The germline V gene encodes CDR1 SGHRS and CDR2 YFSETQ. CDR3 length: 19 amino acids. The CDR3 region is CASSLAKWETGTMNTEAFF. In nucleotides, the CDR3 is TGCGCCAGCAGCTTGGCGAAATGGGAGACAGGAACTATGAACACTGAAGCTTTCTTT.

The rearrangement uses TRBV7-5 and TRBJ2-7; TRBD2 reflects the table's D call only, with no check against the DNA. TRBV7-5 is reported as a pseudogene. The CDR3 runs 16 residues. The CDR3 here is CARSLARAPEDYEQYF. CDR3 DNA: TGTGCCAGAAGCTTAGCGCGGGCTCCTGAAGACTACGAGCAGTACTTC.

The V gene is TRBV5-6, the J gene TRBJ1-3; D gene unclear. Trimming took 3 bases from V and 0 from J, leaving 7 bases between them. The CDR3 is 14 amino acids. The V gene's germline CDR1 is SGHDT and CDR2 YYEEEE. The CDR3 coding sequence is TGTGCCAGCAGCTCGGCCACCTCTGGAAACACCATATATTTT. This gives the protein CASSSATSGNTIYF.

The V gene is TRBV7-9, the J gene TRBJ2-7, with a weak D call TRBD2 (6 bases). CDR1 is SEHNR and CDR2 is FQNEAQ in the germline V gene (reference sequence). The CDR3 has 14 residues. V dropped 5 bases and J dropped 4 bases, with 15 bases sitting between them. The CDR3 nucleotides read TGTGCCAGCAGCCCCAGCCTGGGGAGGTACGAGCAGTACTTC. It translates to CASSPSLGRYEQYF.

This sequence joins TRBV4-1 and TRBJ2-7; 10 nucleotides align to TRBD2. With 0 bases clipped from V and 2 bases from J, the junction kept 13 bases outside the gene matches. The CDR3 is made up of 19 amino acids. Germline loops: CDR1 MGHRA, CDR2 YSYEKL. The CDR3 loop reads CASSQDFASASGSPYEQYF. The CDR3 DNA is TGCGCCAGCAGCCAAGATTTTGCTTCGGCTAGCGGGAGCCCCTACGAGCAGTACTTC.

The chain employs TRBV6-4 and TRBJ2-1; no firm D call. Germline CDR1 reads MRHNA; CDR2 reads SNTAGT. V was pared by 2 bases and J by 9 bases, with 11 bases between. The CDR3 runs 13 residues. CDR3 amino acids: CASSDDWAGEQFF. In DNA form, the CDR3 reads TGTGCCAGCAGTGACGACTGGGCAGGTGAGCAGTTCTTC.

V gene TRBV6-1 combines with J gene TRBJ1-4; tentatively, D is TRBD1 (5 bases). Germline values: CDR1 MNHNS, CDR2 SASEGT. The CDR3 spans 14 residues. V was trimmed by 4 bases and J by 6 bases, leaving 12 bases between them. CDR3: CASSARDPYEKLFF. CDR3 bases: TGTGCCAGCAGTGCCCGGGACCCCTATGAAAAACTGTTTTTT.

This chain joins TRBV5-1 and TRBJ2-3, with D perhaps matching TRBD1 (6 bases). The CDR3 covers 16 residues. V was clipped by 3 bases and J by 1 base, with 15 bases between them. Germline loops: CDR1 SGHRS, CDR2 YFSETQ. The CDR3: CASSSYRDKGTDTQYF. The DNA of the CDR3 is TGCGCCAGCAGCTCGTACCGGGACAAAGGCACAGATACGCAGTATTTT.

The chain joins TRBV28 to TRBJ1-4; no reliable D call. There are 14 residues in the CDR3. The V gene lost 5 bases and the J gene lost 4 bases, with 11 bases spanning the gap. Germline V gene sequence: CDR1 MDHEN, CDR2 SYDVKM. Here the CDR3 DNA reads TGTGCCAGCAGTCCGCCGGAGCTTAATGAAAAACTGTTTTTT. Its protein is CASSPPELNEKLFF.

V gene TRBV13 combines with J gene TRBJ2-7; TRBD1 matches 7 bases. V trimming: 4 bases; J trimming: 2 bases; junction bases outside the gene matches: 11. The CDR3 length is 16 residues. Germline CDR1 and CDR2: PRHDT and FYEKMQ (reference sequence). DNA of the CDR3: TGTGCCAGCAGCTCCCTCCCAGGACAGGAGACCTACGAGCAGTACTTC. Its translation: CASSSLPGQETYEQYF.

A note on this clone: Within the sample, other DNA sequences also encode this same CDR3. This rearrangement joins TRBV5-4 to TRBJ2-3, with 8 bases identical to TRBD2. This CDR3 comprises 14 residues. Germline loops: CDR1 SGHNT, CDR2 YYREEE (reference sequence). The V gene end was trimmed by 3 bases and the J gene end by 5 bases; junction bases not matched to a gene: 5. CDR3 loop: CASSSLAGGDTQYF. For the CDR3, the DNA is TGTGCCAGCAGCTCACTTGCGGGAGGAGATACGCAGTATTTT.

The CDR3 DNA reads TGTGCCAGCAGCTTATCGGGGGCGAGGGCCTACGAGCAGTACTTC. Amino acids: CASSLSGARAYEQYF. The rearrangement joins TRBV7-9 to TRBJ2-7; possibly TRBD1 or TRBD2 for D (6 bases each). Trimming left V 2 bases short and J 2 bases short, with 13 bases between. Germline CDR1 reads SEHNR; CDR2 reads FQNEAQ (reference sequence). The CDR3 runs to 15 residues.

To note about this clone: Other DNA sequences in this specimen translate into the identical CDR3. The DNA for the CDR3 is TGTGCCAGCAGCCCCCCCACAGATACGCAGTATTTT. This translates into CASSPPTDTQYF. The chain uses TRBV7-9 and TRBJ2-3; D not certain. The length of the CDR3 is 12 residues. The V gene's germline CDR1 is SEHNR and CDR2 FQNEAQ (reference sequence). With 5 bases removed from V and 2 bases from J, the gap between germline ends came to 5 bases.

This chain connects TRBV9 to TRBJ2-2; D call uncertain. This CDR3 comprises 14 residues. CDR1 is SGDLS and CDR2 is YYNGEE in the germline V gene. Trimming stripped 0 bases from V and 2 bases from J, with 5 bases between. The CDR3 nucleotides read TGTGCCAGCAGCGTAGCGGATAACACCGGGGAGCTGTTTTTT. Protein: CASSVADNTGELFF.

This chain links TRBV28 with TRBJ2-7; a possible D gene is TRBD2 (5 bases). CDR1 is MDHEN, CDR2 SYDVKM, per germline. This CDR3 comprises 15 residues. Trimming removed 5 bases at V and 0 bases at J, with 14 bases between. The CDR3 loop reads CASSPSGSLSYEQYF. The CDR3 nucleotides read TGTGCCAGCAGTCCCTCGGGGAGCCTCTCCTACGAGCAGTACTTC.

A note on this clone: In the same sample, other DNA sequences code for this CDR3. The chain carries TRBV15 and TRBJ2-5; a weak D match, TRBD1 (5 bases). The CDR3 totals 13 residues. The germline V gene encodes CDR1 LNHNV and CDR2 YYDKDF (reference sequence). Trimming removed 3 bases from V and 1 base from J, with 6 bases in between. The CDR3 region is CATSRTVQETQYF. DNA of the CDR3: TGTGCCACCAGCAGGACAGTCCAAGAGACCCAGTACTTC.

The chain couples TRBV11-2 to TRBJ2-3; a possible D gene is TRBD2 (5 bases). The V gene lost 0 bases and the J gene lost 8 bases, with 6 bases spanning the gap. Germline V gene lookup returns CDR1 SGHAT and CDR2 FQNNGV. This CDR3 is 12 amino acids long. CDR3 residues: CASSLDRGTQYF. The CDR3 DNA follows: TGTGCCAGCAGCTTAGATCGGGGTACGCAGTATTTT.

The chain carries TRBV2 and TRBJ2-7; D possibly matches TRBD1 or TRBD2 (5 bases each). Germline V gene data show CDR1 as SNHLY and CDR2 as FYNNEI. This CDR3 has 15 amino acids. V lost 5 bases and J lost 12, with 26 bases in between. The CDR3 protein is CASSTTPGPQGWRYF. CDR3 nucleotide sequence: TGTGCCAGCAGTACCACTCCGGGACCCCAGGGTTGGCGGTACTTC.

The V and J genes are TRBV10-3 and TRBJ2-7; no firm D call. The CDR3 is 14 amino acids. Trimming removed 1 base from V and 3 bases from J, with 10 bases in between. Looked up from germline, CDR1 is ENHRY and CDR2 is SYGVKD. The CDR3 DNA sequence: TGTGCCATCAGTGAGTGGTCCCAGATCTACGAGCAGTACTTC. It codes for CAISEWSQIYEQYF.

This sequence joins TRBV6-6 and TRBJ1-5; D is possibly TRBD1 (5 bases). Trimming stripped 6 bases from V and 6 bases from J, with 15 bases between. CDR3 length equals 14 residues. Germline V gene lookup returns CDR1 MNHNY and CDR2 SVGAGI (reference sequence). The CDR3 DNA is TGTGCCAGCAGACAGGTAATCAAGGGTCAGCCCCAGCATTTT. Encoded protein: CASRQVIKGQPQHF.

V gene TRBV18 combines with J gene TRBJ2-5, with D uncertain. CDR1 and CDR2 from the germline V gene are KGHSH and LQKENI. Trimming shortened V by 2 bases and J by 5 bases, and 15 bases separated the two germline ends. CDR3 length: 15 amino acids. CDR3 DNA sequence: TGTGCCAGCTCACCATCGACTGGCTTGGGCGAGACCCAGTACTTC. Translated, it gives CASSPSTGLGETQYF.

This clone was counted once. This chain joins TRBV27 and TRBJ2-7; 7 nucleotides align to TRBD2. Germline CDR1 MNHEY, CDR2 SMNVEV (reference sequence). CDR3 size: 15 residues. J gave up 6 bases and V 6 bases, and 14 bases lay outside the gene matches. CDR3: CASSPTWAGEFEQYF. The CDR3, as DNA: TGTGCCAGCAGCCCCACCTGGGCGGGAGAGTTCGAGCAGTACTTC.

The genes are TRBV18 and TRBJ1-2; D possibly corresponds to TRBD1 (6 bases). The ends were cut back, 2 bases at V and 7 bases at J, with 23 bases in the middle. Germline values: CDR1 KGHSH, CDR2 LQKENI. This CDR3 is built from 17 residues. CDR3 nucleotide sequence: TGTGCCAGCTCACCAGTATCTGTCAGGGGCGCATTAAGTGGCTACACCTTC. Protein product: CASSPVSVRGALSGYTF.